This T cell receptor beta chain derives from a study of shared clonotypes between healthy human individuals. Study-wide background: Each donor contributed plates that comprised three CD4 naive, three CD4 memory, two CD8 naive and one CD8 memory.

Generated by immunoSEQ multiplex PCR, the TCRdb table keeps only in-frame clones and is missing some. The top ten clones hold approximately 0.12% of a sample with fewer than 700,000 clones, roughly 95% of them seen once. It was CD45RO-negative cells, positively selected for CCR7, that made up naive CD8 cells, with terminally differentiated effector memory CD45RA+ cells excluded. The CDR3 spans 15 residues. The germline V and J ends were trimmed by 3 bases and 1 base, with 12 bases remaining between them. CDR1 and CDR2 from the germline V gene are MDHEN and SYDVKM. Sequences were obtained from naive CD8+ T cells sorted from blood. This sequence was found in a woman in her 30s in good health. The chain joins TRBV28 to TRBJ1-1, with TRBD1 as a possible D gene (5 bases). The CDR3 sequence: CASSLGGTSNTEAFF. The CDR3 coding sequence is TGTGCCAGCAGTTTGGGGGGGACTTCGAACACTGAAGCTTTCTTT.